These 9 T cell receptor beta chains originate from one sample sequenced in a study of cytomegalovirus exposure and HLA in healthy donors. PCR used 60 Vbeta primers and 13 Jbeta primers. Generated by immunoSEQ multiplex PCR, the TCRdb table keeps only in-frame clones and is missing some. In the table there are 300,000 or so clones, approximately 85% of which are singletons. The sample consisted of PBMCs. Every receptor here comes from a woman aged 40 to 49 in good health and CMV-seropositive.

The sample holds one count of this clone. The chain employs TRBV18 and TRBJ2-7; D is possibly TRBD2 (6 bases). This CDR3 has 14 residues. Trimming removed 1 base at V and 7 bases at J, with 14 bases between. Germline V gene sequence: CDR1 KGHSH, CDR2 LQKENI. This CDR3 reads CASSPLAAQREQYF. The CDR3 DNA is TGTGCCAGCTCACCACTAGCGGCCCAAAGGGAGCAGTACTTC.

J is TRBJ1-6 and V is TRBV10-3; D is perhaps TRBD1 (6 bases). The V gene lost 6 bases and the J gene lost 0 bases, with 9 bases spanning the gap. This CDR3 region has 15 residues. From germline, CDR1 is ENHRY and CDR2 SYGVKD. The CDR3 sequence: CAISRDTSYNSPLHF. The CDR3 DNA is TGTGCCATCAGCCGGGACACCTCCTATAATTCACCCCTCCACTTT.

The chain has TRBV28 and TRBJ2-3, with 8 bases lining up with TRBD1. CDR3 length equals 15 residues. Trimming at V came to 1 base and at J to 1 base, leaving 1 base not matched to a gene. From germline, CDR1 is MDHEN and CDR2 SYDVKM. The CDR3 coding sequence is TGTGCCAGCAGTTTATTGGGACAGGGCACAGATACGCAGTATTTT. Translated, it gives CASSLLGQGTDTQYF.

A few counts support this clone. The chain is built from TRBV5-4 and TRBJ2-7; TRBD2 aligns across 13 bases. Germline lookup yields CDR1 SGHNT and CDR2 YYREEE (reference sequence). This CDR3 has 17 amino acids. The ends lost 4 bases at V and 0 bases at J; junction bases unmatched: 7. CDR3 sequence: CASSRGTSGKSSYEQYF. Written as DNA, the CDR3 is TGTGCCAGCAGCCGCGGGACTAGCGGGAAGAGCTCCTACGAGCAGTACTTC. Full variable domain (outside the CDR3, taken from reference TRBV5-4 and TRBJ2-7): ETGVTQSPTHLIKTRGQQVTLRCSSQSGHNTVSWYQQALGQGPQFIFQYYREEENGRGNFPPRFSGLQFPNYSSELNVNALELDDSALYLCASSRGTSGKSSYEQYFGPGTRLTVT.

The chain links TRBV5-6 to TRBJ2-5; 9 bases are a match to TRBD2. V shed 7 bases and J 5 bases; nucleotides not matched to a gene: 9. The germline V gene has CDR1 SGHDT and CDR2 YYEEEE. The CDR3 length is 14 residues. CDR3 sequence reads: CASRMAGGGETQYF. CDR3 in DNA: TGTGCCAGCCGGATGGCGGGAGGGGGGGAGACCCAGTACTTC.

The chain links TRBV7-9 to TRBJ1-2; TRBD1 aligns across 7 bases. The germline CDR1 and CDR2 sequences are SEHNR and FQNEAQ (reference sequence). Trimming at V came to 5 bases and at J to 2 bases, leaving 11 bases not matched to a gene. The CDR3 length is 16 residues. CDR3 loop: CASSIVLLTGNYGYTF. For the CDR3, the DNA is TGTGCCAGCAGCATCGTCCTGTTGACAGGGAACTATGGCTACACCTTC.

This chain connects TRBV19 to TRBJ2-1; 9 bases are a match to TRBD1. CDR1 LNHDA and CDR2 SQIVND come from the germline V gene (reference sequence). V shed 3 bases, J shed 7 bases, and the junction held 7 bases outside the gene matches. This CDR3 contains 15 residues. The CDR3, as DNA: TGTGCCAGTAGTATCGCGGGACAGGGATTAAATGAGCAGTTCTTC. This sequence encodes CASSIAGQGLNEQFF.

The CDR3 nucleotides are TGTGCCAGCAGCCCGAGAGACAGGGCCCAAGGCTACACCTTC. Its protein is CASSPRDRAQGYTF. The chain employs TRBV7-3 and TRBJ1-2; TRBD1 matches 7 bases. CDR1 and CDR2 (germline): SGHTA, FQGTGA. This CDR3 is 14 amino acids long. Trimming took 5 bases from V and 8 from J; bases not matched to a gene: 11.

J is TRBJ1-2 and V is TRBV6-6; D remains unclear. Germline V CDR1 and CDR2: MNHNY, SVGAGI (reference sequence). Trimming cost V 6 bases and J 4 bases, with 18 bases left between them. This CDR3 is built from 15 residues. CDR3 coding DNA: TGTGCCAGCAGGACTGGTGAGGGTTGGACCTATGGCTACACCTTC. Translated, it gives CASRTGEGWTYGYTF.